This T cell receptor (beta chain) was sequenced in a study of blood T cell repertoires in COVID-19. Whole-study context: Acute and convalescent COVID-19 specimens originated in the United States, Italy and Spain. The analysed material was cDNA or gDNA that came from T cells, B-cell-depleted T cells, or PBMCs.

Per the authors' pipeline: Amplification with reference gene primers provided the estimates of nucleated cell counts. TCRdb keeps only in-frame clones here, not all; method: immunoSEQ multiplex PCR. The V and J calls and clone size come from that table; D and trimming were worked out from the DNA. The sample consists of roughly 130,000 clones, less than 80% of them appearing once. V lost 8 bases to trimming and J lost 2 bases, with 17 bases between them. The CDR3 has 15 residues. Germline V gene sequence: CDR1 SGHRS, CDR2 YFSETQ. This TCR was sampled from a man between 60 and 75 years old with acute or convalescent COVID-19. The chain employs TRBV5-1 and TRBJ1-5; D gene uncertain. Sequencing was performed on peripheral blood. The CDR3 DNA reads as TGCGCCAGTAGCGAGGGCAGGAATCGCAATCAGCCCCAGCATTTT. It is translated as CASSEGRNRNQPQHF.